This TCR beta chain is drawn from a study of CD8+ T cells in alopecia areata. As to treatment: oral pan-JAK inhibitor, 5-10 mg twice daily. The sequencing template was cDNA reverse transcribed from extracted RNA. Assay: immunoSEQ multiplex PCR; the TCRdb copy retains only in-frame clones and omits some. The table has some 130,000 clones, 53% seen once. Germline V gene lookup returns CDR1 SGHTA and CDR2 FQGNSA. The CDR3 spans 11 residues. Trimming pared 2 bases from V and 12 bases from J, leaving 10 bases between. This chain joins TRBV7-2 and TRBJ2-5; D unresolved. This receptor was identified in a human donor with alopecia areata. The input for sequencing was CD4+ T cells sorted from blood, taken at week 4, from a patient treated with tofacitinib. CDR3 sequence: CASSLFQAKYF. The CDR3 DNA is TGTGCCAGCAGCTTATTCCAGGCCAAGTACTTC.